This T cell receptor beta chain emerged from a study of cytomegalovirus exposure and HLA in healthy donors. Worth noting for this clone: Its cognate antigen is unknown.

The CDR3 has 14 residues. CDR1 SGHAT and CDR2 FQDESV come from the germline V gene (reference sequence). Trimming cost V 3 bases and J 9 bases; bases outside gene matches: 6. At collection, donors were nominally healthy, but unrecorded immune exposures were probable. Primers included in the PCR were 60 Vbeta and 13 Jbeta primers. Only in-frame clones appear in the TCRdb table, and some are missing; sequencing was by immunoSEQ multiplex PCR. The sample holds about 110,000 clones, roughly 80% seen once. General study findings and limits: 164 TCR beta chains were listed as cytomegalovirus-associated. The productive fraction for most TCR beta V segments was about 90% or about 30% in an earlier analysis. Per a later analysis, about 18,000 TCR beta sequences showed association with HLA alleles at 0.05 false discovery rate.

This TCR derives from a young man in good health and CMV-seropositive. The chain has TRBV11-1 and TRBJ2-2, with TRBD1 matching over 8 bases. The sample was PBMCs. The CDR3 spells CASSFGQGGRELFF. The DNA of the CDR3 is TGTGCCAGCAGCTTCGGACAGGGAGGCCGGGAGCTGTTTTTT.